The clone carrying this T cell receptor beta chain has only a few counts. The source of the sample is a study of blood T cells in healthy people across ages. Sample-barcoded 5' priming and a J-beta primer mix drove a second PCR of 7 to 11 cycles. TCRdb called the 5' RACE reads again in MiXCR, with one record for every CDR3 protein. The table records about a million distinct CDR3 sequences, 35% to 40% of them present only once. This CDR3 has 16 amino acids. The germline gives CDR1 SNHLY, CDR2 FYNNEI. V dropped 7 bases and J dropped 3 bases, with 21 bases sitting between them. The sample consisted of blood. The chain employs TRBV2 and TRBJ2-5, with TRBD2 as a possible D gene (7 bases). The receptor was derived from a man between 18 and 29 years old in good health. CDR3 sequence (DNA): TGTGCCAGCACCGGATATGGGGGGGGCTTTAAAGAGACCCAGTACTTC. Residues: CASTGYGGGFKETQYF.